The rows below give T cell receptor beta chains drawn from one sample of a study of blood T cell repertoires in COVID-19. The repertoire was sequenced with immunoSEQ multiplex PCR; TCRdb's copy has only in-frame clones and lacks some. Of about 80,000 clones listed, approximately 80% were seen once; the top ten hold 5.8%. Sequenced sample: peripheral blood. All receptors derive from a man in his sixties with active or convalescent COVID-19. Both conserved end residues are part of each CDR3. Fields, in order: V gene, D gene, J gene, clone size, CDR3 protein, CDR3 DNA. The D gene is left open where the match is weak. Size is omitted from some rows. Given values are once, few, many or a class for expanded clones.

V gene: TRBV19; D gene: TRBD1; J gene: TRBJ2-3; clone size: NA; CDR3 protein: CASSPGGDTQYF; CDR3 DNA: TGTGCCAGCTCTCCAGGGGGAGATACGCAGTATTTT
V gene: TRBV7-2; D gene: NA; J gene: TRBJ2-2; clone size: NA; CDR3 protein: CASSSQVYGVGTGELFF; CDR3 DNA: TGTGCCAGCAGCTCCCAGGTCTACGGGGTGGGCACCGGGGAGCTGTTTTTT
V gene: TRBV7-8; D gene: NA; J gene: TRBJ2-5; clone size: NA; CDR3 protein: CASSPSRGWGSQETQYF; CDR3 DNA: TGTGCCAGCAGCCCCAGCAGGGGTTGGGGTAGCCAAGAGACCCAGTACTTC
V gene: TRBV3-1/TRBV3-2; D gene: TRBD1; J gene: TRBJ2-7; clone size: few; CDR3 protein: CASSNQGAVFEQYF; CDR3 DNA: TGTGCCAGCAGCAACCAGGGGGCCGTGTTTGAGCAGTACTTC
V gene: TRBV27; D gene: NA; J gene: TRBJ2-2; clone size: medium-sized; CDR3 protein: CASSSTGTANTGELFF; CDR3 DNA: TGTGCCAGCAGCAGCACAGGGACCGCGAACACCGGGGAGCTGTTTTTT
V gene: TRBV6-6; D gene: NA; J gene: TRBJ1-5; clone size: NA; CDR3 protein: CASSYDSGPQHF; CDR3 DNA: TGTGCCAGCAGTTACGACTCGGGGCCCCAGCATTTT
V gene: TRBV5-1; D gene: TRBD1; J gene: TRBJ2-1; clone size: NA; CDR3 protein: CASSQDRGSNEQFF; CDR3 DNA: TGCGCCAGCAGCCAGGACAGGGGGAGTAATGAGCAGTTCTTC
V gene: TRBV12-3/TRBV12-4; D gene: NA; J gene: TRBJ1-5; clone size: NA; CDR3 protein: CASSFSNQPQHF; CDR3 DNA: TGTGCCAGCAGCTTCAGCAATCAGCCCCAGCATTTT
V gene: TRBV5-6; D gene: TRBD1; J gene: TRBJ2-7; clone size: NA; CDR3 protein: CASQDRGLYEQYF; CDR3 DNA: TGTGCCAGCCAGGACAGGGGGCTTTACGAGCAGTACTTC
V gene: TRBV5-1; D gene: NA; J gene: TRBJ2-5; clone size: NA; CDR3 protein: CASSLGGGAQETQYF; CDR3 DNA: TGCGCCAGCAGCTTGGGTGGGGGGGCCCAAGAGACCCAGTACTTC
V gene: TRBV7-9; D gene: NA; J gene: TRBJ2-7; clone size: NA; CDR3 protein: CASSPPPDMGYEQYF; CDR3 DNA: TGTGCCAGCAGCCCCCCCCCGGACATGGGCTACGAGCAGTACTTC
V gene: TRBV21-1; D gene: NA; J gene: TRBJ1-1; clone size: NA; CDR3 protein: CASSNRRMNTEAFF; CDR3 DNA: TGTGCCAGCAGCAATAGAAGAATGAACACTGAAGCTTTCTTT
V gene: TRBV2; D gene: TRBD1; J gene: TRBJ1-5; clone size: NA; CDR3 protein: CASDRGGNQPQHF; CDR3 DNA: TGTGCCAGCGACAGGGGCGGGAATCAGCCCCAGCATTTT
V gene: TRBV6-5; D gene: TRBD1; J gene: TRBJ1-3; clone size: NA; CDR3 protein: CASSYSRTGNGNTIYF; CDR3 DNA: TGTGCCAGCAGTTACTCTCGGACAGGGAATGGAAACACCATATATTTT
V gene: TRBV7-2; D gene: NA; J gene: TRBJ2-2; clone size: once; CDR3 protein: CASSLLQGGSTGELFF; CDR3 DNA: TGTGCCAGCAGCTTACTACAGGGTGGAAGTACCGGGGAGCTGTTTTTT
V gene: TRBV30; D gene: NA; J gene: TRBJ1-4; clone size: NA; CDR3 protein: CAWSPTDAGVRELFF; CDR3 DNA: TGTGCCTGGAGTCCAACCGATGCAGGGGTTCGAGAACTGTTTTTT
V gene: TRBV15; D gene: NA; J gene: TRBJ2-7; clone size: NA; CDR3 protein: CATSRDRGDKAYEQYF; CDR3 DNA: TGTGCCACCAGCAGAGATCGGGGGGACAAAGCCTACGAGCAGTACTTC